This T cell receptor (beta chain) is from a study of T-cell memory formation after mild COVID-19. Study outcomes and limitations: The authors did not confirm SARS-CoV-2 specificity of second-wave clones peaking day 37.

Only one count was recorded for this clonotype. Antigen unknown. MiXCR was run by TCRdb on the 5' RACE reads, yielding one entry per CDR3 protein. The table has over 120,000 distinct CDR3 sequences, around 5.8% seen once. Germline CDR1 SGHNT, CDR2 YENEEA. V gave up 5 bases and J gave up 5 bases, with 12 bases separating them. The CDR3 has 13 amino acids. The chain carries TRBV11-3 and TRBJ1-1; D is possibly TRBD1 (6 bases). The TCR comes from an adult woman who had mild COVID-19 (a few samples of this study predate the infection). Cell type and time point are not known. Sequenced: PBMCs or a T cell subset sorted from them (not recorded which). The CDR3 region is CASSRGAGTEAFF. CDR3 nucleotides: TGTGCCAGCAGCCGGGGGGCAGGGACTGAAGCTTTCTTT. The whole variable domain, remainder taken from reference TRBV11-3 and TRBJ1-1, is EAGVVQSPRYKIIEKKQPVAFWCNPISGHNTLYWYLQNLGQGPELLIRYENEEAVDDSQLPKDRFSAERLKGVDSTLKIQPAELGDSAVYLCASSRGAGTEAFFGQGTRLTVV.